This paragraph reports one T cell receptor beta chain. CDR3 size: 14 residues. Germline V gene lookup returns CDR1 SQVTM and CDR2 ANQGSEA. The V gene lost 1 base and the J gene lost 1 base, with 10 bases spanning the gap. The sample belongs to a study of CD39 and CD103 CD8 tumor-infiltrating T cells. Repertoires were generated with immunoSEQ multiplex PCR, while TCRdb's copy carries only in-frame clones and drops some. The sample includes over 15,000 clones, 80% to 95% of them seen just once. The sequencing sample was made of CD8+ T cells sorted from blood. Described subset: total memory CD8 T cells (CD45RA-CCR7+/-) from blood or uninvolved lymph node. The chain carries TRBV29-1 and TRBJ2-5; tentative D call: TRBD1 (5 bases). This receptor was identified in a human donor with head and neck squamous cell carcinoma. The CDR3 sequence: CSVEGLRAQETQYF. CDR3 coding DNA: TGCAGCGTTGAAGGGCTCAGGGCCCAAGAGACCCAGTACTTC.